This T cell receptor (beta chain) is drawn from a study of response to subunit inactivated influenza vaccine. General study points: Authors suggested that a seasonal influenza vaccination recruits few new T cells each time.

Worth noting for this clonotype: Antigen specificity is unknown.

TCRdb analysed the RT-PCR reads with MiXCR anew, one entry per CDR3 protein. Of about 500,000 distinct CDR3 sequences listed, under 15% are singletons. This CDR3 is built from 16 residues. Germline V lookup: CDR1 SGHRS, CDR2 YFSETQ. The V end was cut by 4 bases, the J end by 0 bases, with 17 bases between. This clonotype was obtained from a man in his fifties or sixties who received an inactivated influenza vaccine. The sequencing here drew on PBMCs from blood, taken 45 days after vaccination. The chain employs TRBV5-1 and TRBJ2-7; tentative D call: TRBD2 (6 bases). The CDR3 nucleotides read TGCGCCAGCAGCCCCGGCGGTAGCGGACACTCCTACGAGCAGTACTTC. It specifies CASSPGGSGHSYEQYF.